These 15 T cell receptor beta chains came from one sample sequenced in a study of blood T cells in healthy people across ages (dated by TCRdb to the mid-2010s). Receptors were amplified or captured by 5' RACE. The run used an Illumina HiSeq 2500. A second PCR of 7 to 11 cycles was performed with a sample-barcoded 5' primer and a J-beta primer mix. TCRdb ran its own pipeline on the public reads, namely fastp trimming at Q25 and MiXCR clone calling, and kept in-frame beta chains. Merged by CDR3 protein, the rows form single entries marked with the most common genes and DNA. The sample table holds about 1.4 million distinct CDR3 sequences, of which approximately 59% were seen once. The ten top clones hold roughly 7% of the sample. Sequenced: blood. These receptors came from a man aged 18 to 29 in good health.

DNA for the CDR3: TGTGCCAGCAGCTTTCGGACTAGCGGGTTTCTAAGCGGGACCCAGTACTTC. It specifies CASSFRTSGFLSGTQYF. V is TRBV7-9 and J is TRBJ2-5; 11 nucleotides agree with TRBD2. Trimming cost V 3 bases and J 7 bases; bases outside gene matches: 13. The length of the CDR3 is 17 residues. The germline gives CDR1 SEHNR, CDR2 FQNEAQ (reference sequence).

V usage is TRBV20-1 and J usage is TRBJ2-1; 10 bases agree with TRBD2. Germline loops: CDR1 DFQATT, CDR2 SNEGSKA (reference sequence). The CDR3 runs to 15 residues. The junction had 9 bases not matched to a gene; V was cut back by 3 bases and J by 7 bases. CDR3 sequence: CSASPRLAGENEQFF. In nucleotides, the CDR3 is TGCAGTGCTAGCCCGAGGCTAGCGGGAGAGAATGAGCAGTTCTTC.

This chain connects TRBV27 to TRBJ1-1; D perhaps matches TRBD1 (6 bases). Trimming took 2 bases from V and 4 from J, leaving 17 bases between them. Germline values: CDR1 MNHEY, CDR2 SMNVEV (reference sequence). The CDR3 sequence is 16 residues long. CDR3 sequence reads: CASSLAGARFGTEAFF. CDR3 in DNA: TGTGCCAGCAGTTTAGCAGGGGCCAGGTTTGGCACTGAAGCTTTCTTT.

A note on this clonotype: A junction end diverges from the germline sequence, so it may reflect a read error. The chain carries TRBV10-3 and TRBJ1-2, with D perhaps TRBD1 (6 bases). CDR3 length equals 16 residues. Germline V gene lookup returns CDR1 ENHRY and CDR2 SYGVKD. CDR3 sequence reads: CAISERQAEGGYGHTF. CDR3 in DNA: TGTGCCATCAGTGAAAGACAGGCCGAGGGGGGTTATGGCCACACCTTC.

In this sample, this clonotype turned up a few times. The J gene is TRBJ2-3, the V gene TRBV6-5; D is perhaps TRBD1 (6 bases). In germline, CDR1 is MNHEY, CDR2 SVGAGI. Trimming left V 6 bases short and J 1 base short, with 11 bases between. CDR3 size: 14 residues. CDR3: CASRPQGRTDTQYF. CDR3 nucleotide sequence: TGTGCCAGCAGACCCCAGGGGCGCACAGATACGCAGTATTTT.

This sequence joins TRBV29-1 and TRBJ2-3; D tentatively fits TRBD1 or TRBD2 (5 bases each). Germline V gene sequence: CDR1 SQVTM, CDR2 ANQGSEA. V lost 4 bases to trimming and J lost 1 base, with 15 bases between them. The CDR3 length is 15 residues. Written as DNA, the CDR3 is TGCAGCGTTGGCTGGGGGTCGATTGGCACAGATACGCAGTATTTT. It yields the protein CSVGWGSIGTDTQYF.

The chain joins TRBV20-1 to TRBJ2-7, with D perhaps matching TRBD2 (6 bases). This CDR3 region has 14 residues. Per germline, CDR1 DFQATT and CDR2 SNEGSKA (reference sequence). Between the trimmed V and J ends, which lost 6 bases and 1 base, there was a span of 16 bases. The CDR3 loop reads CSARRAGRSYEQYF. As DNA, the CDR3 is TGCAGTGCCCGCCGGGCCGGGAGATCCTACGAGCAGTACTTC.

This clonotype was observed a handful of times. This chain connects TRBV7-2 to TRBJ2-4; D call uncertain. Trimming stripped 5 bases from V and 0 bases from J, with 11 bases between. Per the germline V gene, CDR1 is SGHTA and CDR2 is FQGNSA. This CDR3 is built from 15 residues. CDR3 coding DNA: TGTGCCAGCAGCCCAGAAGGCAGAGCCAAAAACATTCAGTACTTC. Translating it yields CASSPEGRAKNIQYF.

The chain combines TRBV7-6 with TRBJ2-5; TRBD1 or TRBD2 may be the D gene (6 bases each). This CDR3 region has 15 residues. V was cut by 2 bases and J by 5 bases, with 15 bases left in between. Germline assignment: CDR1 SGHVS and CDR2 FNYEAQ. This CDR3 is CASSLTRPGGETQYF. As DNA, the CDR3 is TGTGCCAGCAGCTTAACTAGGCCCGGGGGCGAGACCCAGTACTTC. The whole variable domain, filled in from reference TRBV7-6 and TRBJ2-5, reads GAGVSQSPRYKVTKRGQDVALRCDPISGHVSLYWYRQALGQGPEFLTYFNYEAQQDKSGLPNDRFSAERPEGSISTLTIQRTEQRDSAMYRCASSLTRPGGETQYFGPGTRLLVL.

In this sample, this clonotype turned up a few times. The rearrangement uses TRBV7-9 and TRBJ2-4, with D possibly matching TRBD1 (5 bases). The J call is uncertain, as TRBJ2-7 better fits the DNA end. Germline loops: CDR1 SEHNR, CDR2 FQNEAQ (reference sequence). The CDR3 runs to 14 residues. The CDR3 DNA reads as TGTGCCAGCAGCAAATCGACAGTTTACTACGAGCAGTACTTC. It encodes CASSKSTVYYEQYF.

V usage is TRBV4-1 and J usage is TRBJ1-1; possibly TRBD1 for D (6 bases). CDR1 is MGHRA and CDR2 is YSYEKL in the germline V gene. Trimming removed 4 bases at V and 1 base at J, with 19 bases between. The CDR3 has 17 residues. CDR3 sequence: CASSLLLGGQTNTEAFF. The CDR3 bases are TGCGCCAGCAGCCTCCTGCTGGGCGGACAGACGAACACTGAAGCTTTCTTT.

V gene TRBV12-3 or TRBV12-4 combines with J gene TRBJ2-3, with D unresolved. V was shortened by 1 base and J by 11 bases, with 16 bases between the two germline ends. This CDR3 has 14 amino acids. The CDR3 coding sequence is TGTGCCAGCAGTTTAGGCCTCAGCACAGATGTGCAGTATTTT. As protein: CASSLGLSTDVQYF.

The chain has TRBV11-2 and TRBJ2-7; 9 nucleotides line up with TRBD1. TRBJ2-5 explains the end of the DNA better; the J call may be wrong. CDR3 length equals 15 residues. The germline V gene encodes CDR1 SGHAT and CDR2 FQNNGV. The CDR3 here is CASSLMTGGAETQYF. The CDR3, as DNA: TGTGCCAGCAGCTTAATGACAGGGGGAGCGGAGACCCAGTACTTC.

The rearrangement links TRBV12-3 or TRBV12-4 to TRBJ2-3, with 8 bases fitting TRBD1. There are 17 residues in the CDR3. V was pared by 6 bases and J by 2 bases, with 13 bases of the junction left unmatched. Here the CDR3 DNA reads TGTGCCAGCAGCACCGCCCGCGGACAGGGACTCACAGATACGCAGTATTTT. Its translation: CASSTARGQGLTDTQYF.

The chain is built from TRBV4-3 and TRBJ1-2, with D tentatively TRBD1 (6 bases). Trimming cost V 0 bases and J 4 bases, with 12 bases left between them. Germline assignment: CDR1 LGHNA and CDR2 YSLEER. The CDR3 contains 15 residues. The CDR3 reads CASSQDLGAIYGYTF. DNA for the CDR3: TGCGCCAGCAGCCAAGATCTGGGGGCTATCTATGGCTACACCTTC.